This T cell receptor (beta chain) originates from a study of T cell changes during pregnancy in multiple sclerosis. This clone has just a few counts. This table comes from immunoSEQ multiplex PCR, and its TCRdb copy is limited to in-frame clones, with some not included. The data show tens of thousands of clones, around 90% seen once. Sequenced here: peripheral blood, sampled before pregnancy. The source is a female donor with multiple sclerosis, enrolled in a pregnancy study.

The CDR3 coding sequence is TGTGCCAGCAGCGACAGGGGGCTCGGCACTGAAGCTTTCTTT. As protein: CASSDRGLGTEAFF. The V gene is TRBV9, the J gene TRBJ1-1; 9 bases fit TRBD1. The CDR3 totals 14 residues. CDR1 and CDR2 from the germline V gene are SGDLS and YYNGEE. The V gene end was trimmed by 3 bases and the J gene end by 4 bases; junction bases not matched to a gene: 4.